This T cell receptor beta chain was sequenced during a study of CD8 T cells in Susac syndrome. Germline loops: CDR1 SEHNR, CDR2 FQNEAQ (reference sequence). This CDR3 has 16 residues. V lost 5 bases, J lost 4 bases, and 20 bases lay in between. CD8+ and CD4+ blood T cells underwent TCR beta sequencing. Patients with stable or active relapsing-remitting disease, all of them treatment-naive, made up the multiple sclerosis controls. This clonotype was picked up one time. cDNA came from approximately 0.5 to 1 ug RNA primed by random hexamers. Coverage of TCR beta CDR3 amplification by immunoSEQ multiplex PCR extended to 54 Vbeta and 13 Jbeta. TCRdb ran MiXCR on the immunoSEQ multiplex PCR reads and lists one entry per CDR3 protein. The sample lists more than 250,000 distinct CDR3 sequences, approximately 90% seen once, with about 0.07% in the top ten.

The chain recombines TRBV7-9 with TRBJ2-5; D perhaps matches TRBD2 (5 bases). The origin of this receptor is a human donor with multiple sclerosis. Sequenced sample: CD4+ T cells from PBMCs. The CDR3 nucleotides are TGTGCCAGCAGCCCCCTCCTAGCCATCGGTGGAGAGACCCAGTACTTC. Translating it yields CASSPLLAIGGETQYF.